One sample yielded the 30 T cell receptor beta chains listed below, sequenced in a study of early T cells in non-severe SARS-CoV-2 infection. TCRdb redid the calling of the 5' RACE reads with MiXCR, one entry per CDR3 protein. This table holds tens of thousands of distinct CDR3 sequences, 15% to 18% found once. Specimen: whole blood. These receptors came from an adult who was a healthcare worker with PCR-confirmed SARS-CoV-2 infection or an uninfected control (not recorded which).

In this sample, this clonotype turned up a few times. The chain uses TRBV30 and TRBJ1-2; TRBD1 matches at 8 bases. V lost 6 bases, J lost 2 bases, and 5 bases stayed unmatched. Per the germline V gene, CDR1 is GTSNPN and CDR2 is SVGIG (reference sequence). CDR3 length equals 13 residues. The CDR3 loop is CACPGTGNYGYTF. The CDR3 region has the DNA TGTGCCTGCCCCGGGACAGGCAACTATGGCTACACCTTC.

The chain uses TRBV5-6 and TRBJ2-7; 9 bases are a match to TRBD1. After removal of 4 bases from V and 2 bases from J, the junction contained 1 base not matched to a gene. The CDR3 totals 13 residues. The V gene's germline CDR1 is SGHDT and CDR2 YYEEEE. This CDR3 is CASSGDRAYEQYF. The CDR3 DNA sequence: TGTGCCAGCAGCGGGGACAGGGCCTACGAGCAGTACTTC.

CDR3 amino acids: CASSDLAGQKNIQYF. CDR3 DNA sequence: TGTGCCAGCAGTGATCTGGCAGGGCAAAAAAACATTCAGTACTTC. The gene calls are TRBV2 and TRBJ2-4, with D possibly matching TRBD1 (5 bases). V dropped 3 bases and J dropped 4 bases, with 13 bases sitting between them. CDR1 is SNHLY and CDR2 is FYNNEI in the germline V gene. This CDR3 has 15 residues. Using reference TRBV2 and TRBJ2-4 for the parts outside the CDR3, the full variable domain is EPEVTQTPSHQVTQMGQEVILRCVPISNHLYFYWYRQILGQKVEFLVSFYNNEISEKSEIFDDQFSVERPDGSNFTLKIRSTKLEDSAMYFCASSDLAGQKNIQYFGAGTRLSVL.

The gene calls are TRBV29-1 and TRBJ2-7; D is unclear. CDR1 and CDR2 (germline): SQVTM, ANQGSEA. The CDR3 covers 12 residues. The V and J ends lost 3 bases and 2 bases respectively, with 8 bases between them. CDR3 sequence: CSVDVSPYEQYF. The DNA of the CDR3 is TGCAGCGTTGACGTCAGTCCCTACGAGCAGTACTTC.

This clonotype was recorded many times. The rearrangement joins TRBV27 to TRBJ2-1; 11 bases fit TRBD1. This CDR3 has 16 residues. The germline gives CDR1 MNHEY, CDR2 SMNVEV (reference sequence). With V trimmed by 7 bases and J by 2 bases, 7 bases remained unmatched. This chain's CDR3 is CASTYGQGATYNEQFF. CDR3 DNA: TGTGCCAGCACCTACGGACAGGGGGCGACCTACAATGAGCAGTTCTTC.

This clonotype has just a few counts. CDR3 nucleotides: TGTGCCAGCAGCTTTCAAGACGGAGATGAGCAGTTCTTC. It is translated as CASSFQDGDEQFF. The V call is TRBV9, the J call TRBJ2-1, with D unclear. The V end lost 4 bases, the J end lost 8 bases, and 13 bases lay between the germline ends. The CDR3 has 13 residues. CDR1 is SGDLS and CDR2 is YYNGEE in the germline V gene.

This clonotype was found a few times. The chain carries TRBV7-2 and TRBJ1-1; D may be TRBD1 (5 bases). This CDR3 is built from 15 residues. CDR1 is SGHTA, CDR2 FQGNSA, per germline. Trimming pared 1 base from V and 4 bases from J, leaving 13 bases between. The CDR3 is CASSLVWGLGTEAFF. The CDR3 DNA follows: TGTGCCAGCAGCTTAGTTTGGGGCTTGGGCACTGAAGCTTTCTTT.

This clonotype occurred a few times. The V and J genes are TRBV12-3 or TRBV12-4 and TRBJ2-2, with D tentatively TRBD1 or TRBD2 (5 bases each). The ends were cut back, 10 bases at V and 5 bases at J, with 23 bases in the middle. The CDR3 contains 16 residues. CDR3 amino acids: CAISAGYRRNTGELFF. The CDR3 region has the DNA TGTGCCATCTCGGCAGGCTACAGGAGGAATACCGGGGAGCTGTTTTTT.

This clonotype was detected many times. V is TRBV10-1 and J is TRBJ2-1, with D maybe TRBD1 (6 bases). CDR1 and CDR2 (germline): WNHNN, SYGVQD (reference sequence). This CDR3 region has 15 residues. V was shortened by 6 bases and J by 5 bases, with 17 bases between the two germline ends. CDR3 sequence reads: CASSDNGTPNNEQFF. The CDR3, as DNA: TGCGCCAGCAGCGACAACGGGACACCTAACAATGAGCAGTTCTTC.

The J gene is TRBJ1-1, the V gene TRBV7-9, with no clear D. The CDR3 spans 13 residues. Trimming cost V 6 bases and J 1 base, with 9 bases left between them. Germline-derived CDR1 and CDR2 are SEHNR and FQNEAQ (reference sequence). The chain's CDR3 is CASRDPPNTEAFF. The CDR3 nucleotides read TGTGCCAGCAGGGACCCACCGAACACTGAAGCTTTCTTT.

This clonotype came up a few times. The CDR3 nucleotides are TGCAGCGTTGAAACCGGCCAGGACACTCACGAGCAGTACTTC. It codes for CSVETGQDTHEQYF. V gene TRBV29-1 combines with J gene TRBJ2-7; a possible D gene is TRBD1 (5 bases). This CDR3 is 14 amino acids long. V lost 2 bases and J lost 5, with 16 bases in between. Germline V gene lookup returns CDR1 SQVTM and CDR2 ANQGSEA.

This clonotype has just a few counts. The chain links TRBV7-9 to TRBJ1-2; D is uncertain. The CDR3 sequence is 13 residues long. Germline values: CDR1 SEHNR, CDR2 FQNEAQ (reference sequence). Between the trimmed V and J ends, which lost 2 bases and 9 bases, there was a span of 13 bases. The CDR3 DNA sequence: TGTGCCAGCAGCTTAACCGACACAGAGAGCTACACCTTC. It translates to CASSLTDTESYTF.

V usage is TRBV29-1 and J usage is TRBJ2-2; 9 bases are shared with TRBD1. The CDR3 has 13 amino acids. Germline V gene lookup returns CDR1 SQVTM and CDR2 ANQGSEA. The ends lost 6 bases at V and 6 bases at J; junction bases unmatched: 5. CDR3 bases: TGCAGCGTGGGGACAGGGATGGCCGGGGAGCTGTTTTTT. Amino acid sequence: CSVGTGMAGELFF.

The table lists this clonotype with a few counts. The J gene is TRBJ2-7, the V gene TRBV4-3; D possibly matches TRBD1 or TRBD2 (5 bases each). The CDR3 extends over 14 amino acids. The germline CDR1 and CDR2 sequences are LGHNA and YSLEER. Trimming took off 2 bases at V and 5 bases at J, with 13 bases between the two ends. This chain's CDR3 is CASSQWSRGDEQYF. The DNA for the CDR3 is TGCGCCAGCAGCCAATGGTCTAGAGGGGACGAGCAGTACTTC.

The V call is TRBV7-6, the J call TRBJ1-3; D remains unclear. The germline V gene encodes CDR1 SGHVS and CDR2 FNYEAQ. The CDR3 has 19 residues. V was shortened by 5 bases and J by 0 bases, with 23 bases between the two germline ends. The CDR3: CASSLELAESTSSGNTIYF. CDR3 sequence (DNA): TGTGCCAGCAGCCTAGAACTTGCAGAGTCTACCTCCTCTGGAAACACCATATATTTT. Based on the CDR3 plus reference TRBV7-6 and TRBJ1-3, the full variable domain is GAGVSQSPRYKVTKRGQDVALRCDPISGHVSLYWYRQALGQGPEFLTYFNYEAQQDKSGLPNDRFSAERPEGSISTLTIQRTEQRDSAMYRCASSLELAESTSSGNTIYFGEGSWLTVV.

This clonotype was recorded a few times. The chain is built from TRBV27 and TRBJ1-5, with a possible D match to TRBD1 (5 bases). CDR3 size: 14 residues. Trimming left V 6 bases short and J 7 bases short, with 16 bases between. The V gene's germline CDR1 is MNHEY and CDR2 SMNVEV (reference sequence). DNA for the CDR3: TGTGCCAGCAGCCCGGCAGGGATAAGACAGCCCCAGCATTTT. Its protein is CASSPAGIRQPQHF.

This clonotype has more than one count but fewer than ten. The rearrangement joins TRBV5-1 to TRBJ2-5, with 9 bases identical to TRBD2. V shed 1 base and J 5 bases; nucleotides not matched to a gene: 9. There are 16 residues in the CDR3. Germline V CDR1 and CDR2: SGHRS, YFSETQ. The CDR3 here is CASSLPSGVQRETQYF. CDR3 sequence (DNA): TGCGCCAGCAGCTTGCCTAGCGGGGTTCAAAGGGAGACCCAGTACTTC.

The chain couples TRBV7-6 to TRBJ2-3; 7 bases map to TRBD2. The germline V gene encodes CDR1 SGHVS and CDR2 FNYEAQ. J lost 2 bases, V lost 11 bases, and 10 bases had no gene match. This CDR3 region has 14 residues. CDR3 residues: CAVSAGSNTDTQYF. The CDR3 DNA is TGTGCCGTATCAGCGGGAAGTAACACAGATACGCAGTATTTT. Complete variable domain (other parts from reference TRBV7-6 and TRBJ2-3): GAGVSQSPRYKVTKRGQDVALRCDPISGHVSLYWYRQALGQGPEFLTYFNYEAQQDKSGLPNDRFSAERPEGSISTLTIQRTEQRDSAMYRCAVSAGSNTDTQYFGPGTRLTVL.

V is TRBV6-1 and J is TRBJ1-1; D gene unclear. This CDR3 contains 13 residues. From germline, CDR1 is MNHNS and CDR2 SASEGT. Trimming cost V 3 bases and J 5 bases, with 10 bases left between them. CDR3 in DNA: TGTGCCAGCAGTGATAAGGGAGGGACTGAAGCTTTCTTT. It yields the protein CASSDKGGTEAFF.

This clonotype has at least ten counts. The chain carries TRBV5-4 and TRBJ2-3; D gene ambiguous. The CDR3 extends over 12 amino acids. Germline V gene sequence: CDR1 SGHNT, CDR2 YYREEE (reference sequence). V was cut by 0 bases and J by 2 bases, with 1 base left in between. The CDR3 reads CASSLDTDTQYF. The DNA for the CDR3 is TGTGCCAGCAGCTTGGACACAGATACGCAGTATTTT. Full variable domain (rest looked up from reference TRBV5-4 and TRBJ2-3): ETGVTQSPTHLIKTRGQQVTLRCSSQSGHNTVSWYQQALGQGPQFIFQYYREEENGRGNFPPRFSGLQFPNYSSELNVNALELDDSALYLCASSLDTDTQYFGPGTRLTVL.

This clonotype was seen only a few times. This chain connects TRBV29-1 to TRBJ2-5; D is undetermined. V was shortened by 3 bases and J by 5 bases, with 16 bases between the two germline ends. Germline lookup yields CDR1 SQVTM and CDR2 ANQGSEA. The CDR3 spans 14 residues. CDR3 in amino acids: CSVETPGRQETQYF. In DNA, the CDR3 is TGCAGCGTTGAGACCCCCGGGCGCCAGGAGACCCAGTACTTC.

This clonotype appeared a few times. CDR3 in DNA: TGCAGTGCTAGAGCAAGAGACAGTTCCTACAATGAGCAGTTCTTC. Its translation is CSARARDSSYNEQFF. The J gene is TRBJ2-1, the V gene TRBV20-1; tentative D call: TRBD1 (5 bases). The V end was cut by 1 base, the J end by 1 base, with 11 bases between. Germline assignment: CDR1 DFQATT and CDR2 SNEGSKA (reference sequence). The CDR3 covers 15 residues.

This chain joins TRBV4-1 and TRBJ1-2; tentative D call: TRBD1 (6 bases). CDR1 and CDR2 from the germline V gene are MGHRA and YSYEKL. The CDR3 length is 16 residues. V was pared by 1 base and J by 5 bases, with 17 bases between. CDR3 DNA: TGCGCCAGCAGCCAAGGACTACAGGGCGAGGTATATGGCTACACCTTC. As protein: CASSQGLQGEVYGYTF.

The CDR3 DNA is TGTGCCAGCAGTTCCTGGGGGCGGGGCAATCAGCCCCAGCATTTT. Protein product: CASSSWGRGNQPQHF. This chain joins TRBV6-1 and TRBJ1-5; D is possibly TRBD1 (6 bases). CDR3 size: 15 residues. Between the trimmed V and J ends, which lost 5 bases and 2 bases, there was a span of 13 bases. Germline CDR1 is MNHNS and CDR2 is SASEGT.

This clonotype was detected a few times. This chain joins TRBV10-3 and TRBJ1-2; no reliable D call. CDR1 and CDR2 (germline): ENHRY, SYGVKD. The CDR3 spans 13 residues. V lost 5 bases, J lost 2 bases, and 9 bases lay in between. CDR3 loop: CAISSDLNYGYTF. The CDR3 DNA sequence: TGTGCCATCAGTTCGGACTTGAACTATGGCTACACCTTC.

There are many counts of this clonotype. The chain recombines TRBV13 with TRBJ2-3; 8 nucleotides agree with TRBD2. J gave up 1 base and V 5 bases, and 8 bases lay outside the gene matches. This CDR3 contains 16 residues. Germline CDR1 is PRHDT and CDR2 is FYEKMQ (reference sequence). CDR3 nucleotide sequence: TGTGCCAGCAGCCCCGAGCGGGAGAAGGGCACAGATACGCAGTATTTT. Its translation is CASSPEREKGTDTQYF.

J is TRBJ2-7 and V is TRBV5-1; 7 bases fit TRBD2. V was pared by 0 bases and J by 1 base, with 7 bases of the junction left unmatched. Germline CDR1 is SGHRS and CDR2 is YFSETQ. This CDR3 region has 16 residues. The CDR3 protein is CASSLGSSGLSYEQYF. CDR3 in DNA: TGCGCCAGCAGCTTGGGCTCTAGCGGCCTGTCCTACGAGCAGTACTTC.

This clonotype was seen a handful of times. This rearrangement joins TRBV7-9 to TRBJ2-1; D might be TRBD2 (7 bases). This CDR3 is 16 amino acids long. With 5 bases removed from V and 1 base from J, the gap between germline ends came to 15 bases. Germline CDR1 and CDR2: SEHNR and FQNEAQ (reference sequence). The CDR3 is CASSPRGRGSYNEQFF. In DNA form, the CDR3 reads TGTGCCAGCAGCCCGCGGGGGCGAGGGTCCTACAATGAGCAGTTCTTC.

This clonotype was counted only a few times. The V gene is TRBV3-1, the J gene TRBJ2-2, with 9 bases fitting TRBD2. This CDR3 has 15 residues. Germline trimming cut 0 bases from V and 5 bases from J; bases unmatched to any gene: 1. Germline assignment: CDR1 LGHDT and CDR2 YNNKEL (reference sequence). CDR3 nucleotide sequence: TGTGCCAGCAGCCAAGACAGCGGGAGGACCGGGGAGCTGTTTTTT. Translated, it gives CASSQDSGRTGELFF.

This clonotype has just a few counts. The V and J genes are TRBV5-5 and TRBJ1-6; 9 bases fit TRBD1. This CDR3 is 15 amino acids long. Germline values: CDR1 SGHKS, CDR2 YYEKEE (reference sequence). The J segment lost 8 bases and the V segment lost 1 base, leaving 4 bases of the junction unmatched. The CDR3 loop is CASSLLRTGDSPLHF. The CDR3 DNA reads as TGTGCCAGCAGCTTGTTGAGGACAGGGGATTCACCCCTCCACTTT.